The 8 T cell receptor beta chains given below trace back to one sample, sequenced in a study of T cell responses to AZD1222 COVID-19 vaccine. The protocol was immunoSEQ multiplex PCR, while the TCRdb copy is restricted to in-frame clones and leaves out a portion. The table shows roughly 100,000 clones, with about 88% occurring only once. The starting material was peripheral blood, obtained on day 0 of AZD1222 vaccination. All receptors derive from an adult in good health.

The chain is built from TRBV4-3 and TRBJ2-2; D remains unclear. Deletions cut 1 base from V and 4 bases from J, with 13 bases between. The CDR3 is made up of 16 amino acids. Per the germline V gene, CDR1 is LGHNA and CDR2 is YSLEER. In nucleotides, the CDR3 is TGCGCCAGCAGCCAAGCTGGCTACGGAATCACCGGGGAGCTGTTTTTT. The encoded protein is CASSQAGYGITGELFF.

The rearrangement links TRBV6-5 to TRBJ2-1; D possibly corresponds to TRBD1 (5 bases). The germline CDR1 and CDR2 sequences are MNHEY and SVGAGI. The CDR3 has 16 amino acids. V dropped 6 bases and J dropped 9 bases, with 24 bases sitting between them. The CDR3 DNA reads as TGTGCCAGCAGCTACAAAGGGGCTGCTGAAAACGTTGAGCAGTTCTTC. Translating it yields CASSYKGAAENVEQFF.

The chain employs TRBV7-9 and TRBJ2-7; D is undetermined. Germline V CDR1 and CDR2: SEHNR, FQNEAQ (reference sequence). V dropped 5 bases and J dropped 3 bases, with 11 bases sitting between them. CDR3 length: 13 residues. The CDR3 DNA is TGTGCCAGCAGCGATACGGAACACTACGAGCAGTACTTC. Its translation: CASSDTEHYEQYF. The complete variable domain, with remaining parts taken from reference TRBV7-9 and TRBJ2-7, reads DTGVSQNPRHKITKRGQNVTFRCDPISEHNRLYWYRQTLGQGPEFLTYFQNEAQLEKSRLLSDRFSAERPKGSFSTLEIQRTEQGDSAMYLCASSDTEHYEQYFGPGTRLTVT.

The table lists this clone with a few counts. Other DNA sequences from this sample encode an identical CDR3 as well. The V and J genes are TRBV24-1 and TRBJ2-2, with a weak D call TRBD1 (5 bases). The germline gives CDR1 KGHDR, CDR2 SFDVKD. The V gene lost 9 bases and the J gene lost 0 bases, with 10 bases spanning the gap. The CDR3 is 14 amino acids. This chain's CDR3 is CATSGRPNTGELFF. DNA of the CDR3: TGTGCCACCTCAGGGCGTCCGAACACCGGGGAGCTGTTTTTT.

Notes on this clone: Within the sample, other DNA sequences also encode this same CDR3. V is TRBV19 and J is TRBJ1-5; D not resolved. Germline V gene data show CDR1 as LNHDA and CDR2 as SQIVND (reference sequence). V was trimmed by 3 bases and J by 2 bases, leaving 8 bases between them. This CDR3 contains 14 residues. CDR3 DNA sequence: TGTGCCAGTAGTATTTCCGGGGGCAATCAGCCCCAGCATTTT. Protein product: CASSISGGNQPQHF.

The chain couples TRBV2 to TRBJ2-7; TRBD1 aligns across 7 bases. J gave up 4 bases and V 8 bases, and 8 bases lay outside the gene matches. The CDR3 has 13 residues. Germline V lookup: CDR1 SNHLY, CDR2 FYNNEI. For the CDR3, the DNA is TGTGCCAGCGGGACAGCTTTAATTTACGAGCAGTACTTC. Residues: CASGTALIYEQYF.

The V gene is TRBV30, the J gene TRBJ2-7, with D maybe TRBD1 (6 bases). V was trimmed by 6 bases and J by 3 bases, leaving 9 bases between them. Germline loops: CDR1 GTSNPN, CDR2 SVGIG (reference sequence). The CDR3 consists of 11 residues. CDR3: CACGQSYEQYF. In nucleotides, the CDR3 is TGTGCCTGCGGACAGAGCTACGAGCAGTACTTC.

This chain connects TRBV6-2 or TRBV6-3 to TRBJ2-2, with D perhaps assigned TRBD1 or TRBD2 (7 bases each). Germline values: CDR1 MNHEY, CDR2 SVGEGT. The CDR3 consists of 17 residues. Trimming cost V 5 bases and J 5 bases, with 21 bases left between them. The CDR3 reads CASSAGGGGARTGELFF. The CDR3, as DNA: TGTGCCAGCAGTGCTGGGGGAGGGGGCGCTAGGACCGGGGAGCTGTTTTTT.